This entry features one T cell receptor beta chain sequence. Its specificity is unknown. This specimen comes from a study of T cell responses to AZD1222 COVID-19 vaccine. There are 17 residues in the CDR3. CDR1 and CDR2 (germline): MRHNA, SNTAGT. The V gene lost 7 bases and the J gene lost 3 bases, with 22 bases spanning the gap. Study outcomes and limitations: Reportedly, close to half of spike-specific TCRs are directed against unmutated variant regions. The peak T cell response came first, and repertoires were sampled only after it. Spike-specific TCR breadth and depth grew following two AZD1222 doses. It should be noted that donors were predominantly white British and more often female, and clonal diversity was possibly underestimated.

Clones were read by immunoSEQ multiplex PCR, and TCRdb kept only the in-frame ones, dropping some. Its listing shows about 140,000 clones. The J gene is TRBJ1-5, the V gene TRBV6-4; D perhaps matches TRBD1 (5 bases). This receptor was obtained from an adult in good health. Sequences were obtained from peripheral blood. The CDR3 DNA reads as TGTGCCAGCACCCCGAACTTACCAACAGGATACAATCAGCCCCAGCATTTT. Translated, it gives CASTPNLPTGYNQPQHF.